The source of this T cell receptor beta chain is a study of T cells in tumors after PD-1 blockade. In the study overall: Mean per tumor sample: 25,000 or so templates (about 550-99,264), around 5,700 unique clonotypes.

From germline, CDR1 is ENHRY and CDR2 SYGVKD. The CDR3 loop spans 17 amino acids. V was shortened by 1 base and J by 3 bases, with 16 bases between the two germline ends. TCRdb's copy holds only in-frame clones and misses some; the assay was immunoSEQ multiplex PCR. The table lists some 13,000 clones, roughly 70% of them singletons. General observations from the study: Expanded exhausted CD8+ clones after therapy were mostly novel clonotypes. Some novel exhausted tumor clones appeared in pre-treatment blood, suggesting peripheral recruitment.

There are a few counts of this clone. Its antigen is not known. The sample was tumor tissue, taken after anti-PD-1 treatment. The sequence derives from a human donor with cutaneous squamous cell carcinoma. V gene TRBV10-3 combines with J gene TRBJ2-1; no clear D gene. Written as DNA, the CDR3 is TGTGCCATCAGTGAGTTACGGCACGTATGGGGCTACAATGAGCAGTTCTTC. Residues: CAISELRHVWGYNEQFF.